The sequence of this T cell receptor beta chain was determined in a study of shared clonotypes between healthy human individuals (dated by TCRdb to about 2020). About the full investigation: A few men and a couple of women, aged 18 to 49 years, made up the cohort. For each donor, CD4 naive and CD4 memory were each given three plates, CD8 naive was given two plates, and CD8 memory was given one plate. To estimate repertoire size and how much clonotypes are shared between individuals, the study performed deep sequencing of blood TCR repertoires from roughly five healthy adults. Different laboratories and diverse techniques were used to prepare libraries and sequence TCR repertoires, to increase sequencing depth and limit assay-specific biases. Between about 0.8 and 8.9 billion PBMCs per donor were obtained by leukapheresis. The investigation overall reported the following: Rarefaction of sorted-subset datasets indicated incomplete sequencing despite the large sequencing depth. Compared with non-shared clonotypes, the clonotypes found in all four sorted-subset donors had higher generation probabilities. Sampling was limited to blood, and TCR repertoires in tissue likely differ from TCR repertoires in blood. Across a handful of donors, 5% to 6% of naive CD4, roughly 3.5% of naive CD8, 2.3% of memory CD4, and about 0.44% of memory CD8 clonotypes were shared. Estimated clonotype richness was generally larger for naive than for memory subsets. Pairwise subsampling led to the expectation that sequencing depth would affect the degree of clonotype sharing among donors. Because the study included only a small number of donors, the genetic and exposure-history diversity represented was limited.

As regards this clone: It lacks a known antigen. The input lacks base qualities; no much larger clone sits a single base away.

The donors were healthy, HIV-negative adults with no recently reported acute infections or vaccinations. Only Caucasian adults living in Nashville, Tennessee, USA were represented among the donors. CD4+ T cells were enriched by magnetic negative selection; naive cells were then positively selected on CD45RA, and the negative fraction formed the memory subset. After blood collection by leukapheresis, PBMCs were isolated using Ficoll-Histopaque density gradient centrifugation and then cryopreserved in the vapor phase of liquid nitrogen. Analytical flow cytometry was used to check the purity and quantity of every magnetically sorted T cell population. From each sorted fraction, genomic DNA was isolated and quantified by UV absorbance on a Nanodrop 2000c. Using the deep immunoSEQ assay, TCR CDR3 regions were amplified from genomic DNA by multiplex PCR. Extracted genomic DNA from each cell subset was spread evenly across all wells of several immunoSEQ 96-well plates, with each plate serving as a replicate. Each replicate PCR for sorted subsets received about 220 ng genomic DNA, equal to tens of thousands of T cell genomes. Purified libraries were quantified with a Qubit 3.0 fluorometer, sized on a Bioanalyzer 2100, and re-quantified with the KAPA Library Quantification kit. Each immunoSEQ 96-well plate was sequenced on its own single-read 150-cycle Illumina NextSeq 550 flow cell. The paper's data handling went like this. Because the immunoSEQ output included only junctional sequences and no quality scores, the filtering could not be the same as the filtering used for full-length reads. Sequences were annotated with PyIR, a Python wrapper for IgBLAST v1.9, and V/J genes and CDR3 were assigned using IMGT germline references. Reads were removed for weak V/J assignments (E-value above 1e-6), missing CDR3, stop codons, out-of-frame junctions, or ambiguous translated residues. V3J clonotypes were defined by identical inferred V gene, J gene, and CDR3 amino acid sequence. To compute the percentage overlap between repertoires, the number of shared unique clonotypes was divided by the size of the smaller repertoire. Repertoire richness was assessed with RTK rarefaction, the Chao1 estimator, and Recon v2.1 estimates of unobserved clonotypes. Generation probabilities for all TCRbeta clonotypes obtained by the gDNA method from a handful of donors were computed using OLGA. In TCRdb, the immuneACCESS table is reduced to in-frame sequences with V and J assigned. These tables do not hold every clone; where another copy was compared, an unresolved V gene accounts for under half, and the others remain unexplained. V, J and clone size derive from that table, while D and trimming were established from the DNA sequence. The sample has millions of clones on record, 90% to 95% of them singletons. Clones ranked in the top ten supply 0.1% to 0.15% of the sample.

The CDR3, cysteine through phenylalanine, is 12 amino acids long. Of all the DNA, just the CDR3 is kept, 36 bases in frame from base 1. V is pared back by 4 bases and J by 4 bases, with 6 bases lying between the germline termini. CDR1 and CDR2 are read off the germline V gene as SGHRS and YFSETQ. The TCR sequence derives from a man aged 18 to 35 in good health. The rearrangement combines TRBV5-1 with TRBJ1-3; the D gene cannot be named for sure. Sequenced input: naive CD4+ T cells sorted from blood. Taken with the paper, the label for cell subset or site translates to: CD45RA+ positively selected. The CDR3 reads as follows: CASSNDGNTIYF. The DNA sequence follows: TGCGCCAGCAGCAATGACGGAAACACCATATATTTT.